Following are 10 T cell receptor beta chains from one sample sequenced in a study of blood T cell repertoires in COVID-19. The table came from immunoSEQ multiplex PCR; TCRdb's copy has only in-frame clones and leaves some out. In the table there are fewer than 100,000 clones, 80% of which are singletons. The sequenced sample consisted of peripheral blood. Receptor source: a woman in her seventies with acute or convalescent COVID-19.

This sequence joins TRBV7-6 and TRBJ2-7; TRBD1 aligns across 9 bases. V shed 3 bases, J shed 4 bases, and the junction held 7 bases outside the gene matches. The CDR3 totals 15 residues. In germline, CDR1 is SGHVS, CDR2 FNYEAQ. DNA for the CDR3: TGTGCCAGCAGCTTGGGGACAGGGACTCAGTACGAGCAGTACTTC. This sequence encodes CASSLGTGTQYEQYF. The full variable domain, with the rest looked up from reference TRBV7-6 and TRBJ2-7, is GAGVSQSPRYKVTKRGQDVALRCDPISGHVSLYWYRQALGQGPEFLTYFNYEAQQDKSGLPNDRFSAERPEGSISTLTIQRTEQRDSAMYRCASSLGTGTQYEQYFGPGTRLTVT.

In this sample, this clone turned up once. The CDR3 is CASSRWSGGNQPQHF. The CDR3 DNA reads as TGTGCCAGCAGTAGATGGTCGGGGGGAAATCAGCCCCAGCATTTT. The rearrangement links TRBV28 to TRBJ1-5; TRBD1 is a possible D gene (5 bases). V lost 5 bases and J 4 bases, leaving 15 bases between the germline ends. The germline CDR1 and CDR2 sequences are MDHEN and SYDVKM. The CDR3 is 15 amino acids. Full variable domain (outside the CDR3, taken from reference TRBV28 and TRBJ1-5): DVKVTQSSRYLVKRTGEKVFLECVQDMDHENMFWYRQDPGLGLRLIYFSYDVKMKEKGDIPEGYSVSREKKERFSLILESASTNQTSMYLCASSRWSGGNQPQHFGDGTRLSIL.

This clone was seen a few times. V usage is TRBV6-5 and J usage is TRBJ2-7, with a tentative D call TRBD1 (5 bases). Germline CDR1 MNHEY, CDR2 SVGAGI. The length of the CDR3 is 14 residues. Trimming removed 4 bases at V and 7 bases at J, with 17 bases between. Here the CDR3 DNA reads TGTGCCAGCAGTTCTGTAGGGGCCAGTTGGGAGCAGTACTTC. Encoded protein: CASSSVGASWEQYF.

This clone was observed a single time. The CDR3 DNA reads TGTGCCAGCAGCTTGAGGGGGACCGGTAACGGGGAGCTGTTTTTT. This translates into CASSLRGTGNGELFF. The chain carries TRBV5-6 and TRBJ2-2, with D perhaps TRBD1 (6 bases). There are 15 residues in the CDR3. With 1 base removed from V and 7 bases from J, the gap between germline ends came to 14 bases. Looked up from germline, CDR1 is SGHDT and CDR2 is YYEEEE.

This chain links TRBV25-1 with TRBJ1-4; the D gene is possibly TRBD1 (6 bases). The germline V gene encodes CDR1 MGHDK and CDR2 SYGVNS. Trimming left V 1 base short and J 7 bases short, with 10 bases between. This CDR3 is built from 14 residues. CDR3 coding DNA: TGTGCCAGCAGTGAATTGACAGGAGGTGAAAAACTGTTTTTT. It codes for CASSELTGGEKLFF.

J is TRBJ1-5 and V is TRBV7-2; the match to TRBD1 covers 8 bases. Per the germline V gene, CDR1 is SGHTA and CDR2 is FQGNSA. This CDR3 comprises 16 residues. Trimming at V came to 2 bases and at J to 1 base, leaving 4 bases not matched to a gene. This CDR3 is CASSLQGAMSNQPQHF. As DNA, the CDR3 is TGTGCCAGCAGCTTACAGGGGGCGATGAGCAATCAGCCCCAGCATTTT. Using reference TRBV7-2 and TRBJ1-5 for the parts outside the CDR3, the full variable domain is GAGVSQSPSNKVTEKGKDVELRCDPISGHTALYWYRQSLGQGLEFLIYFQGNSAPDKSGLPSDRFSAERTGGSVSTLTIQRTQQEDSAVYLCASSLQGAMSNQPQHFGDGTRLSIL.

This clone was picked up a small number of times. V and J are TRBV2 and TRBJ2-7, with 9 bases that match TRBD1. Germline V gene lookup returns CDR1 SNHLY and CDR2 FYNNEI. Losses at the gene ends were 6 bases for V and 7 bases for J; bases not matched to a gene: 13. The CDR3 loop spans 15 amino acids. CDR3 DNA: TGTGCCAGCAGCGCCTCCGGGACAGGGTTCGGTGAGCAGTACTTC. The encoded protein is CASSASGTGFGEQYF. Combining the CDR3 with reference TRBV2 and TRBJ2-7 gives the whole variable domain EPEVTQTPSHQVTQMGQEVILRCVPISNHLYFYWYRQILGQKVEFLVSFYNNEISEKSEIFDDQFSVERPDGSNFTLKIRSTKLEDSAMYFCASSASGTGFGEQYFGPGTRLTVT.

The chain couples TRBV19 to TRBJ1-1; TRBD1 aligns across 7 bases. CDR1 is LNHDA, CDR2 SQIVND, per germline (reference sequence). V lost 8 bases to trimming and J lost 12 bases; unmatched junction nucleotides: 9. This CDR3 has 11 residues. CDR3 nucleotide sequence: TGTGCCAGTTCAGACAGGGCTGAGACTTTCTTT. This codes for CASSDRAETFF.

This clone was recorded a few times. This sequence joins TRBV11-1 and TRBJ2-1; 12 bases map to TRBD2. The CDR3 length is 16 residues. Germline V gene data show CDR1 as SGHAT and CDR2 as FQDESV (reference sequence). After removal of 6 bases from V and 8 bases from J, the junction contained 11 bases not matched to a gene. CDR3 coding DNA: TGTGCCAGCAGTCGGCAGGGACTAGCGGGTTTAGATGAGCAGTTCTTC. Translating gives CASSRQGLAGLDEQFF.

This clone was observed a few times. This rearrangement joins TRBV5-4 to TRBJ2-7; TRBD2 matches 7 bases. Per germline, CDR1 SGHNT and CDR2 YYREEE (reference sequence). V was clipped by 0 bases and J by 3 bases; unmatched bases: 9. The CDR3 is 16 amino acids. The CDR3 nucleotides read TGTGCCAGCAGCTTGGTGCGGGGGTGGAAGGTCTACGAGCAGTACTTC. Translating gives CASSLVRGWKVYEQYF.